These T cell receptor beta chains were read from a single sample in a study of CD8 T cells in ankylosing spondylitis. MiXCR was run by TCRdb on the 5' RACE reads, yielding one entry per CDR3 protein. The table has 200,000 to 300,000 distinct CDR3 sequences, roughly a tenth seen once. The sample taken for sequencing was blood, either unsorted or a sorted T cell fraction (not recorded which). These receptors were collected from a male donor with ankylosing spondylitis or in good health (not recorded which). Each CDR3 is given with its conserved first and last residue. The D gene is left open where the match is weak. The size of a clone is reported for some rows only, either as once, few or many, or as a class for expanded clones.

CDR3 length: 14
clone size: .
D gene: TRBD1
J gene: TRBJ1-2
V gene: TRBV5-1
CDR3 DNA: TGCGCCAGCAGCTACGGACAGGGTCCCTATGGCTACACCTTC
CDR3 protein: CASSYGQGPYGYTF

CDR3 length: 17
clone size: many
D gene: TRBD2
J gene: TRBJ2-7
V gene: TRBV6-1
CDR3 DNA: TGTGCCAGCAGCCCGCCCCGGGGGTGGCGCGGGAGCTCCGAGCAGTACTTC
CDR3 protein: CASSPPRGWRGSSEQYF

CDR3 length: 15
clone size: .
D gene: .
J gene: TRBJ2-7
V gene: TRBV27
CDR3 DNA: TGTGCCAGCAAACTCGGTCGGGACCCGAAATACGAGCAGTACTTC
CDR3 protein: CASKLGRDPKYEQYF

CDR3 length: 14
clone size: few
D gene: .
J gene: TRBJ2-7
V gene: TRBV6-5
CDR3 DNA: TGTGCCAGCAGTTACTCCGCGGGTACGGGTGAGCAGTACTTC
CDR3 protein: CASSYSAGTGEQYF

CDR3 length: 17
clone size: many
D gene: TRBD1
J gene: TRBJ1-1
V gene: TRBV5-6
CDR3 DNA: TGTGCCAGCAGCTTACAAAGGACAGGGGCGACGAACACTGAAGCTTTCTTT
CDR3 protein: CASSLQRTGATNTEAFF

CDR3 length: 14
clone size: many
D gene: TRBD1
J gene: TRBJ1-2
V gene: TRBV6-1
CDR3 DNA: TGTGCCAGCGGGGGACAGGGGGCTAACTATGGCTACACCTTC
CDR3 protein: CASGGQGANYGYTF

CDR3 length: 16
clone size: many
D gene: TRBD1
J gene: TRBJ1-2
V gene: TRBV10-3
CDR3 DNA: TGTGCCATCAGTGGGGGACAGGGCGCCGCTAACTATGGCTACACCTTC
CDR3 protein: CAISGGQGAANYGYTF

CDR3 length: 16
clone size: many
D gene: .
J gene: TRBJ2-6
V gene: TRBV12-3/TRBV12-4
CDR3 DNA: TGTGCCAGCAGTTCGACACAGCGCTCTGGGGCCAACGTCCTGACTTTC
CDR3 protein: CASSSTQRSGANVLTF

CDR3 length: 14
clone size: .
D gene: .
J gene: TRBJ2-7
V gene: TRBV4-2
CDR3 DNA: TGTGCCAGCAGACCCGGACTCCTCTCCTACGAGCAGTACTTC
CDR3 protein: CASRPGLLSYEQYF

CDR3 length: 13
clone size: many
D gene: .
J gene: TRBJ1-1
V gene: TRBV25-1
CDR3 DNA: TGTGCCAGCAGCGAAGGCGTTAACACTGAAGCTTTCTTT
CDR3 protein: CASSEGVNTEAFF

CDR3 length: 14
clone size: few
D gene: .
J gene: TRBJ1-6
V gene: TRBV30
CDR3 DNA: TGTGCCTGGAGTGCCACAAGATACAAAGGCACCCTCCACTTT
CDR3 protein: CAWSATRYKGTLHF

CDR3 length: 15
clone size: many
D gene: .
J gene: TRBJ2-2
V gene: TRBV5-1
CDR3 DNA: TGCGCCAGCAGCTTCGAGGGGGGTAACACCGGGGAGCTGTTTTTT
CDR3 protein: CASSFEGGNTGELFF

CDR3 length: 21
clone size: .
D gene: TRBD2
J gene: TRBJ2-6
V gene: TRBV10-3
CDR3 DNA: TGTGCCATCAGTGCCTCTTCCGGGGGGACTAGCGGGGCCTCTGGGGCCAACGTCCTGACTTTC
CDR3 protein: CAISASSGGTSGASGANVLTF

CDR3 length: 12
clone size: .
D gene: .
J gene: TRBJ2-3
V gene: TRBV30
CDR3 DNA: TGTGCCTGGAGTAAAGGGACAGATACGCAGTATTTT
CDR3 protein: CAWSKGTDTQYF

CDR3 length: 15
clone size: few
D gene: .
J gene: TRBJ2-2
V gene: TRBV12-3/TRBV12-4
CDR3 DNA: TGTGCCAGCAGTTTAGCGGGGGGTGCCACCGGGGAGCTGTTTTTT
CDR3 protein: CASSLAGGATGELFF

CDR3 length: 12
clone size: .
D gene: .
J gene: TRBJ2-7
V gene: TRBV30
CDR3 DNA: TGTGCCTGGACCGGAGGACCGTACGAGCAGTACTTC
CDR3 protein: CAWTGGPYEQYF

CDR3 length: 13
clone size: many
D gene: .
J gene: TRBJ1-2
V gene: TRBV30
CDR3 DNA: TGTGCCTGGAGTGCTGGGATTAACTATGGCTACACCTTC
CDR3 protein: CAWSAGINYGYTF

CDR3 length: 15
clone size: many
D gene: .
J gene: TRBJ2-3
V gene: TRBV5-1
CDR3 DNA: TGCGCCAGCAGTCGGGACGGGTTAAGCACAGATACGCAGTATTTT
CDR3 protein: CASSRDGLSTDTQYF

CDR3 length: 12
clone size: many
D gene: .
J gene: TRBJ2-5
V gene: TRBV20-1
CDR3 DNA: TGCAGTGCTAGCCCCCGGGAGGAGACCCAGTACTTC
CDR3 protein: CSASPREETQYF

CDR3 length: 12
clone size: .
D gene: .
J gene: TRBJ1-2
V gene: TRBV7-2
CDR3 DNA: TGTGCCAGCAGGACCGACGGGTATGGCTACACCTTC
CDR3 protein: CASRTDGYGYTF

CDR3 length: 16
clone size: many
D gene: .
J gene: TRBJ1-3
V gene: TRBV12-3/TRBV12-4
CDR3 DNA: TGTGCCAGCAGTTTTACGGCAGGGATCTCTGGAAACACCATATATTTT
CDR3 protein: CASSFTAGISGNTIYF

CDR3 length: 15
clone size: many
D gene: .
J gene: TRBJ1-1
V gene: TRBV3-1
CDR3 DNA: TGTGCCAGCAGCTCTACCGCTACAGGGAGTACTGAAGCTTTCTTT
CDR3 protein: CASSSTATGSTEAFF

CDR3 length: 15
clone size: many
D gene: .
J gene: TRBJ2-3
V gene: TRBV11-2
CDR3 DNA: TGTGCCAGCAGCTTCGGGACCCCCGGTCAGGATACGCAGTATTTT
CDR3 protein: CASSFGTPGQDTQYF

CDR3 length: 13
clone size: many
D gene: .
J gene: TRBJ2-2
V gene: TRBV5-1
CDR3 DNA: TGCGCCAGCAGCACCGGGGCCACCGGGGAGCTGTTTTTT
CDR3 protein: CASSTGATGELFF

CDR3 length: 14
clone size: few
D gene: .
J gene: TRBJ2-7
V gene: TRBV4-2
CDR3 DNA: TGTGCCAGCAGCCGTGGGGACACCATCTACGAGCAGTACTTC
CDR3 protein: CASSRGDTIYEQYF

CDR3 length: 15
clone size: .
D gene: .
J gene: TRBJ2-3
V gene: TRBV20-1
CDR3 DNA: TGCAGTGCTAGCAGGGGCGGGAGATCTGCAGATACGCAGTATTTT
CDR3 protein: CSASRGGRSADTQYF

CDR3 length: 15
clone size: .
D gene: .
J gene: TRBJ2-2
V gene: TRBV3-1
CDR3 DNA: TGTGCCAGCAGCCAAGGTCTGCTTGCCACCGGGGAGCTGTTTTTT
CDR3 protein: CASSQGLLATGELFF

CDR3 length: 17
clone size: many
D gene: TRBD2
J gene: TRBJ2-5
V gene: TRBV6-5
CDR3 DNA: TGTGCCAGCAGTTACTCCGCTTTAGCGGGAACCCTAGAGACCCAGTACTTC
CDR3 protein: CASSYSALAGTLETQYF

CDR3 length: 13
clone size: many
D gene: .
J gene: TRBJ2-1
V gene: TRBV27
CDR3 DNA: TGTGCCAGCAGTAACACCCCGTACAATGAGCAGTTCTTC
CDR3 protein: CASSNTPYNEQFF

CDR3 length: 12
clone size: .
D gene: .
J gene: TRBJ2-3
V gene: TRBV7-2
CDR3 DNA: TGTGCCAGCAGCTCGGACGGAGCTACGCAGTATTTT
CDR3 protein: CASSSDGATQYF

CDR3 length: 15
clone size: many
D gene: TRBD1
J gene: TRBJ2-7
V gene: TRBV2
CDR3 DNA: TGTGCCAGTTCAAGAATGGGACAGGGGGCGTACGAGCAGTACTTC
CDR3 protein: CASSRMGQGAYEQYF

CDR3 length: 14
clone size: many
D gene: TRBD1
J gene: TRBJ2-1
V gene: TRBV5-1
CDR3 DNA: TGCGCCAGCAGCTTGGGACAGGGCTGGGATGAGCAGTTCTTC
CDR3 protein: CASSLGQGWDEQFF

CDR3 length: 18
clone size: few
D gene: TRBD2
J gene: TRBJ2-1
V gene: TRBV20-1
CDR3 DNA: TGCAGTCCTCTTGGACTAGCGGGACGGGGGGGATTAAACAATGAGCAGTTCTTC
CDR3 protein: CSPLGLAGRGGLNNEQFF

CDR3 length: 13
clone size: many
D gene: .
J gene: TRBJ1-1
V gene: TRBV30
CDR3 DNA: TGTGCCTGGAGAGAGGGATTCGTCACTGAAGCTTTCTTT
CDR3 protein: CAWREGFVTEAFF

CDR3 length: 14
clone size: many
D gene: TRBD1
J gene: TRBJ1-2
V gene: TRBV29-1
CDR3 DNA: TGCAGCGTTGAATTGGACAGGGGGGAAGTGGGCTACACCTTC
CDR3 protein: CSVELDRGEVGYTF

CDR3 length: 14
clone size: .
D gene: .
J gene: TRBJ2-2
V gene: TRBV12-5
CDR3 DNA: TGTGCTAGTGGCCCCGGCAGGGACCCCGGGGAGCTGTTTTTT
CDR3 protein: CASGPGRDPGELFF

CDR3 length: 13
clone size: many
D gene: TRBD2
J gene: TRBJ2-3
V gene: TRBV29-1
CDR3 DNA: TGCAGCGTTGGCGGGAGGGTAACAGATACGCAGTATTTT
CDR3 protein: CSVGGRVTDTQYF

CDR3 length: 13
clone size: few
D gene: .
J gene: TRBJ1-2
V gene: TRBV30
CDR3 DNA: TGTGCCTGGAGTAGGGCTATTGGGGATGGCTACACCTTC
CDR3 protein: CAWSRAIGDGYTF

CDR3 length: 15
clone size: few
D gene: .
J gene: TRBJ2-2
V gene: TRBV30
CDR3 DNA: TGTGCCTGGAGTGTACCCAGGGGTTACACCGGGGAGCTGTTTTTT
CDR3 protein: CAWSVPRGYTGELFF

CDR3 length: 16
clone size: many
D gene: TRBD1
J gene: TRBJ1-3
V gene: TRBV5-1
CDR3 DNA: TGCGCCAGCAGCGGGGACAGTGGACTCTCTGGAAACACCATATATTTT
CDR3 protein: CASSGDSGLSGNTIYF

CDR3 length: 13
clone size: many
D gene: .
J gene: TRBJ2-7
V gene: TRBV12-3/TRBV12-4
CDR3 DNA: TGTGCCAGCAGTCCGACTAGCTCCTACGAGCAGTACTTC
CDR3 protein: CASSPTSSYEQYF

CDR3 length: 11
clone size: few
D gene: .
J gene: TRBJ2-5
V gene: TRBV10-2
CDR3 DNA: TGCGCCAGCAGTGAGTCTTGGACCCAGTACTTC
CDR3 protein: CASSESWTQYF

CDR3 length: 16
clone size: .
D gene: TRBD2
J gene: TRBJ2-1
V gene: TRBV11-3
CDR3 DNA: TGTGCCAGCAGCTTTCCGGGGGGGCCTTCCTACAATGAGCAGTTCTTC
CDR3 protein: CASSFPGGPSYNEQFF

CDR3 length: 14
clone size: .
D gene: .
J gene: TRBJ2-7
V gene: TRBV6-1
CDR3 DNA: TGTGCCAGCAGTCTTCGCGGGGTTGCCTACGAGCAGTACTTC
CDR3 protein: CASSLRGVAYEQYF

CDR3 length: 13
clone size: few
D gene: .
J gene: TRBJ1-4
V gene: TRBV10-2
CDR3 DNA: TGCGCCAGCAGTGAGAGAACGGGGGAAAAACTGTTTTTT
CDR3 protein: CASSERTGEKLFF

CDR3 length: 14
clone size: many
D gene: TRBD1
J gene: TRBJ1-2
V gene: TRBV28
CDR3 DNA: TGTGCCAGCAGTTTGGGACAGGGGAACTATGGCTACACCTTC
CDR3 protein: CASSLGQGNYGYTF

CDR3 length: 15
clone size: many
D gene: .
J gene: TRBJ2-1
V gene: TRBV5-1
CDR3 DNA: TGCGCCAGCAGCTTGTTGGAAAGCTCCTACAATGAGCAGTTCTTC
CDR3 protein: CASSLLESSYNEQFF

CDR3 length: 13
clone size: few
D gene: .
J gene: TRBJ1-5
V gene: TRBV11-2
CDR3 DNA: TGTGCCAGCAGCTTAGTCTTGGATCAGCCCCAGCATTTT
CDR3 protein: CASSLVLDQPQHF

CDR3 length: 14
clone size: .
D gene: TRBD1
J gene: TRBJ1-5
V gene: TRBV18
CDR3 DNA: TGTGCCAGCTCACCAGCAGGACAGGGTCAGCCCAAGCATTTT
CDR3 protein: CASSPAGQGQPKHF

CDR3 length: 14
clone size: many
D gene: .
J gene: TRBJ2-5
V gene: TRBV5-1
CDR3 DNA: TGCGCCAGCAGCTTCCAGGACCGAACGGAGACCCAGTACTTC
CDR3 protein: CASSFQDRTETQYF

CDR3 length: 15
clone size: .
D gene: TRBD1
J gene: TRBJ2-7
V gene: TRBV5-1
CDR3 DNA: TGCGCCAGCAGCTTGCAAGGACAGGGAAGCCACGAGCAGTACTTC
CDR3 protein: CASSLQGQGSHEQYF

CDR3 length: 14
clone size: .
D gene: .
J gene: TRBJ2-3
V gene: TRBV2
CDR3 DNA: TGTGCCAGCAAGGATTTCCCGGGCACAGATACGCAGTATTTT
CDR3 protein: CASKDFPGTDTQYF

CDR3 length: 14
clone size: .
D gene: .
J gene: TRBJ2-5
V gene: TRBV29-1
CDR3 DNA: TGCAGCGTCCCCGGAGGGTCAGGTTCAGAGACCCAGTACTTC
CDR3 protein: CSVPGGSGSETQYF

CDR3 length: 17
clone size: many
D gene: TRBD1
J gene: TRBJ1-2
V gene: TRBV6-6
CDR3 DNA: TGTGCCAGCAGTTACTCCTCCATGAGACAGGGGACGGATGGCTACACCTTC
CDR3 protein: CASSYSSMRQGTDGYTF

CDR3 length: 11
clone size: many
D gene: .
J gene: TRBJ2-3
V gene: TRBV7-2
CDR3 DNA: TGTGCCAGCAGCTTAGCGGGGGGGCGGTATTTT
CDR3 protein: CASSLAGGRYF

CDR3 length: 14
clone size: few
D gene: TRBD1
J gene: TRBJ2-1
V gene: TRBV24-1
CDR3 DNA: TGTGCCACCAGTGACGGTACAGGGGTCAATGAGCAGTTCTTC
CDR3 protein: CATSDGTGVNEQFF

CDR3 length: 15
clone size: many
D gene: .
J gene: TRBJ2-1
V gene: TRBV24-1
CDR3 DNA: TGTGCCACAGGTGACCGCCGGAGCTCCTACAATGAGCAGTTCTTC
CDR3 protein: CATGDRRSSYNEQFF

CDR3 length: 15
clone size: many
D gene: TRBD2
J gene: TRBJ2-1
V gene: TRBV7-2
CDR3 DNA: TGTGCCAGCAGCCCTACTAGCGGGGGTTACAATGAGCAGTTCTTC
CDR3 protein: CASSPTSGGYNEQFF

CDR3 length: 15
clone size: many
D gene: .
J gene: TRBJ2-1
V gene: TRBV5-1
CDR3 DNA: TGCGCCAGCAGCTTGGGCGGGGCCGCCTACAATGAGCAGTTCTTC
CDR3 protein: CASSLGGAAYNEQFF